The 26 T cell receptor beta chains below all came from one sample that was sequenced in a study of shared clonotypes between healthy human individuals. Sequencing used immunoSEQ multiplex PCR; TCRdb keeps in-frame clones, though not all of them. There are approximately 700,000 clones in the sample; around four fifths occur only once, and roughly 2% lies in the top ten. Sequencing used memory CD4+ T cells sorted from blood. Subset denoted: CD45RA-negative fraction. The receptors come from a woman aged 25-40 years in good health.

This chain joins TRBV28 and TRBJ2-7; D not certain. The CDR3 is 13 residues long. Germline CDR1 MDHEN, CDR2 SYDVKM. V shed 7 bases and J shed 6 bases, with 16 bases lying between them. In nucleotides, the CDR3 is TGTGCCAGCAACGCTCTTTGGGCAAGCGAGCAGTACTTC. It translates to CASNALWASEQYF.

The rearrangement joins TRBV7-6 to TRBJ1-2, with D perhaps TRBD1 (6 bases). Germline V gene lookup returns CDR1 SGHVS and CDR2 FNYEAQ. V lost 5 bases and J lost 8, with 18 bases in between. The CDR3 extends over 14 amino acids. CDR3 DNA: TGTGCCAGCAGCCCGGGGAGGGGGTCGAGGGGCTACACCTTC. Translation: CASSPGRGSRGYTF.

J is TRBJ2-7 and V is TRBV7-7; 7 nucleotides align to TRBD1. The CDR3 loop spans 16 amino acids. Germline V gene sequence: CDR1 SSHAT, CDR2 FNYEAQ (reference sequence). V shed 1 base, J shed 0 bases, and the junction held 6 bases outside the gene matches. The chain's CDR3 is CASSLGTGTDSYEQYF. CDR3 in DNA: TGTGCCAGCAGCTTAGGGACCGGGACAGACTCCTACGAGCAGTACTTC. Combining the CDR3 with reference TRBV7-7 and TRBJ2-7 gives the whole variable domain GAGVSQSPRYKVTKRGQDVTLRCDPISSHATLYWYQQALGQGPEFLTYFNYEAQPDKSGLPSDRFSAERPEGSISTLTIQRTEQRDSAMYRCASSLGTGTDSYEQYFGPGTRLTVT.

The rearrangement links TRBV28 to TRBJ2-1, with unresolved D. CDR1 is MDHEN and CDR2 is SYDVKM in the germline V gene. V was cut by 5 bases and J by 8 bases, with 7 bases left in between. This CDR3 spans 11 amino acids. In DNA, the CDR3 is TGTGCCAGCAGTGGTAGGTATGAGCAGTTCTTC. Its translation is CASSGRYEQFF.

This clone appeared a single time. CDR3 nucleotides: TGCGCCAGCAGCCCCCTGGACAGGGGGAAATACAATGAGCAGTTCTTC. Encoded protein: CASSPLDRGKYNEQFF. This chain joins TRBV5-1 and TRBJ2-1, with 10 positions matching TRBD1. This CDR3 spans 16 amino acids. Trimming cost V 4 bases and J 4 bases; bases outside gene matches: 8. The germline CDR1 and CDR2 sequences are SGHRS and YFSETQ.

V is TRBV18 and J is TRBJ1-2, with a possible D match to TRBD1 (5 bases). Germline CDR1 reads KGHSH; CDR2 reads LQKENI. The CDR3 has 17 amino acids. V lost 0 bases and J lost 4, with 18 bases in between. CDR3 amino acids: CASSPPSQGVAGYGYTF. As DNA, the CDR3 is TGTGCCAGCTCACCACCTTCCCAGGGCGTTGCTGGCTATGGCTACACCTTC.

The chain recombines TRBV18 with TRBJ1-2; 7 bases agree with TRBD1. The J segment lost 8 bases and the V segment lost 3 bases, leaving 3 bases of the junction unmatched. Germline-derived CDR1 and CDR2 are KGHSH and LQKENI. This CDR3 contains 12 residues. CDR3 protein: CASSPRDSGYTF. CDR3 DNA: TGTGCCAGCTCACCCCGGGACAGCGGCTACACCTTC.

CDR3 sequence: CASSLGPREGSYEQYF. CDR3 sequence (DNA): TGTGCCAGCAGCTTGGGTCCGCGGGAGGGCTCCTACGAGCAGTACTTC. The chain joins TRBV5-4 to TRBJ2-7; 9 bases match TRBD2. CDR1 SGHNT and CDR2 YYREEE come from the germline V gene (reference sequence). The CDR3 spans 16 residues. After removal of 0 bases from V and 0 bases from J, the junction contained 4 bases not matched to a gene. The whole variable domain, filled in from reference TRBV5-4 and TRBJ2-7, reads ETGVTQSPTHLIKTRGQQVTLRCSSQSGHNTVSWYQQALGQGPQFIFQYYREEENGRGNFPPRFSGLQFPNYSSELNVNALELDDSALYLCASSLGPREGSYEQYFGPGTRLTVT.

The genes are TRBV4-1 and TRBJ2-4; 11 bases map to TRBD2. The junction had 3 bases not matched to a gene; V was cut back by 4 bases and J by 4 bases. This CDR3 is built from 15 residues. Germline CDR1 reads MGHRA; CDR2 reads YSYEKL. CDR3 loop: CASSPGLAVKNIQYF. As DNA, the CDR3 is TGCGCCAGCAGCCCGGGACTAGCGGTGAAAAACATTCAGTACTTC.

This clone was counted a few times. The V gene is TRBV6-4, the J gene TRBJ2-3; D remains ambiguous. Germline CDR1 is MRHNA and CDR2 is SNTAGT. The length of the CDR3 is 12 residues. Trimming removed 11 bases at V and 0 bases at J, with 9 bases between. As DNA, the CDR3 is TGTGCCTTTTGCTCAAGCACAGATACGCAGTATTTT. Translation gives CAFCSSTDTQYF.

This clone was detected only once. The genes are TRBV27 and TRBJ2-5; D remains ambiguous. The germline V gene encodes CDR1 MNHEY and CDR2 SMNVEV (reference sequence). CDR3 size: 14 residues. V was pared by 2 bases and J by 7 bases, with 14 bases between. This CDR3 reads CASSLRTEPTTQYF. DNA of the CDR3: TGTGCCAGCAGTTTAAGGACGGAACCCACGACCCAGTACTTC.

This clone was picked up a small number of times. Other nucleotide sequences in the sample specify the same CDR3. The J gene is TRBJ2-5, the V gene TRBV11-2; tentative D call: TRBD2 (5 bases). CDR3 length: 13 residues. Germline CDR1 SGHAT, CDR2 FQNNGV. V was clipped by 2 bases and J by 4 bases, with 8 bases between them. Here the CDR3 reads CASSLRGLETQYF. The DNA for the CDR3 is TGTGCCAGCAGCTTAAGAGGGTTAGAGACCCAGTACTTC.

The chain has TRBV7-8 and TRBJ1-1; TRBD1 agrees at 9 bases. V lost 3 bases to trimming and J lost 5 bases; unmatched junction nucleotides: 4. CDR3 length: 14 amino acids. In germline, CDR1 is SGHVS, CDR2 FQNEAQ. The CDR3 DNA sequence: TGTGCCAGCAGCTTGGGGACAGGGAAAACTGAAGCTTTCTTT. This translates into CASSLGTGKTEAFF.

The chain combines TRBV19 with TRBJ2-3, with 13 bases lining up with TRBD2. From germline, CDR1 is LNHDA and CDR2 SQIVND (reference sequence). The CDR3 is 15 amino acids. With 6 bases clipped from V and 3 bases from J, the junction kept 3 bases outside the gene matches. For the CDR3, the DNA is TGTGCCAGTAGACGGACTAGCGGGGGTACAGATACGCAGTATTTT. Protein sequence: CASRRTSGGTDTQYF.

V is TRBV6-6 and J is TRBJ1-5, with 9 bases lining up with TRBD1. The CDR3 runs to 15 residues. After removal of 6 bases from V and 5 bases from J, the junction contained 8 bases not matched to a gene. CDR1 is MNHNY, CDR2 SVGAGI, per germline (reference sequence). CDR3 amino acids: CASRTGTGSDQPQHF. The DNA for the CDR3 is TGTGCCAGCAGGACCGGGACAGGGTCTGATCAGCCCCAGCATTTT.

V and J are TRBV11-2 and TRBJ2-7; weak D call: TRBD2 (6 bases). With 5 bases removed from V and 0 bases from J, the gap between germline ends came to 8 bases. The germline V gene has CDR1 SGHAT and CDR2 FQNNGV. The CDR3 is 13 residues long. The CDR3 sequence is CASSPGSSYEQYF. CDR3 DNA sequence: TGTGCCAGCAGCCCCGGGAGCTCCTACGAGCAGTACTTC.

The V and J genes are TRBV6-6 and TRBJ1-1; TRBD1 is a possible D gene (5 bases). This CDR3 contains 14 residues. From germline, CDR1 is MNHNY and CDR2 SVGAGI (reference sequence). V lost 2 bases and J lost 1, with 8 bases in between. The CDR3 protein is CASSYGTSNTEAFF. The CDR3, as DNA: TGTGCCAGCAGTTACGGGACGTCGAACACTGAAGCTTTCTTT.

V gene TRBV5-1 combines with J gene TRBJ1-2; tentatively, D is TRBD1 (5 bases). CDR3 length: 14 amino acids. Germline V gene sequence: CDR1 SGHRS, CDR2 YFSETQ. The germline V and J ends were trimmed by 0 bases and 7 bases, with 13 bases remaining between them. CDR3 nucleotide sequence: TGCGCCAGCAGCTTGGAGTCAGGGATCGGTGGCTACACCTTC. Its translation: CASSLESGIGGYTF.

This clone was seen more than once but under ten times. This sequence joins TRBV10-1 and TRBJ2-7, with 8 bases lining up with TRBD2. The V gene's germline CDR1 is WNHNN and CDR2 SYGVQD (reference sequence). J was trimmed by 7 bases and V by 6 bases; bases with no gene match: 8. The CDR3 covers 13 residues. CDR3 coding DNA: TGCGCCAGCAGCACCGGGACTAGAGGAGAGCAGTACTTC. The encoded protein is CASSTGTRGEQYF.

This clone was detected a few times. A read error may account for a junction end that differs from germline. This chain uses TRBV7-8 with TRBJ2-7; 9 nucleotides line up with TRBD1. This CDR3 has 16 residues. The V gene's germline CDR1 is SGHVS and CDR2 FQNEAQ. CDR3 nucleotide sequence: TGTGCCAGCAGTTTAGTACAGGGGGCGAGCTCCTACGAGCAGTACTTC. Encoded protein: CASSLVQGASSYEQYF.

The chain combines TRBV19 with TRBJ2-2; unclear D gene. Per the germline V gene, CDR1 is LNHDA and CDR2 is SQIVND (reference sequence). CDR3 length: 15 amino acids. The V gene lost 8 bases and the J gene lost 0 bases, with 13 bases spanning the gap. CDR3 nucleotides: TGTGCCAGTGGGTGGCAGAAAGCGAACACCGGGGAGCTGTTTTTT. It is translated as CASGWQKANTGELFF.

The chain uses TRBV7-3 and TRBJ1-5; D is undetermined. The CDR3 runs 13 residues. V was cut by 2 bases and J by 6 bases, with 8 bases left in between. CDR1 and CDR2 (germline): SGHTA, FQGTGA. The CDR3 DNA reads TGTGCCAGCAGCTTATCGTCCGGTCAGCCCCAGCATTTT. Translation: CASSLSSGQPQHF.

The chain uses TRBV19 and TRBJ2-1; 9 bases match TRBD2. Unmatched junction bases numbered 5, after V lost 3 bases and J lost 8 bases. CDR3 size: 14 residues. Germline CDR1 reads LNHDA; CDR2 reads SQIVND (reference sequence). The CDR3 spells CASSILAGIDEQFF. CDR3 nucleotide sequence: TGTGCCAGTAGTATTCTAGCGGGAATAGATGAGCAGTTCTTC.

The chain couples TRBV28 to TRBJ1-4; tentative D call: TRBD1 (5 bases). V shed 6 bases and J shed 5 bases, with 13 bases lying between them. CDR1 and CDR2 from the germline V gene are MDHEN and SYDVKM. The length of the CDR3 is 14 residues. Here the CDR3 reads CASRPQGRNEKLFF. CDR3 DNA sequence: TGTGCCAGCAGACCCCAGGGACGCAATGAAAAACTGTTTTTT.

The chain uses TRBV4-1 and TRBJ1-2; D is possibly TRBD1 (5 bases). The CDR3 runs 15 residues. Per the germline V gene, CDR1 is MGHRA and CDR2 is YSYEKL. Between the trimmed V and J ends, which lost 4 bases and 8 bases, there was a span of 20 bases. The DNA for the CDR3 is TGCGCCAGCAGCCCCCCTCAACCGGGACGCAGGGGCTACACCTTC. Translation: CASSPPQPGRRGYTF.

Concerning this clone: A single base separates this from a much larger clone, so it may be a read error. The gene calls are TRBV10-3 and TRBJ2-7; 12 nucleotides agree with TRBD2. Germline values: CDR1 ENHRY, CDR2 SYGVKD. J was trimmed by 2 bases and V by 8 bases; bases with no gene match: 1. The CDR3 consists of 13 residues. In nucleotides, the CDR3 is TGTGCCATCGGGACTAGCGGGCCCTACGAGCAGTACTTC. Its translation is CAIGTSGPYEQYF.